This section outlines one TCR beta chain sequence together with its context. Its cognate antigen is unknown. Some second doses came at about 4 weeks and others at about 12 weeks; these were pooled. This entry comes from a study of T cell responses to AZD1222 COVID-19 vaccine. Findings and limits, study-wide: Possibly, clonal diversity was underestimated; donors were largely white British and included more females. Repertoires in all cases were sampled only once the peak T cell response had passed.

CDR3 length: 16 amino acids. The germline gives CDR1 SGHRS, CDR2 YFSETQ. V lost 4 bases and J 0 bases, leaving 14 bases between the germline ends. The data were produced by immunoSEQ multiplex PCR, yet TCRdb's version contains in-frame clones alone and is incomplete. The table includes about 45,000 clones, around 90% detected once. Material: peripheral blood, obtained 28 days after the second AZD1222 dose. This rearrangement joins TRBV5-1 to TRBJ2-1; D ambiguous. The sequence was obtained from an adult who received the AZD1222 COVID-19 vaccine. CDR3 region: CASSRTSQSSYNEQFF. In DNA form, the CDR3 reads TGCGCCAGCAGCCGGACCAGCCAGAGCTCCTACAATGAGCAGTTCTTC.